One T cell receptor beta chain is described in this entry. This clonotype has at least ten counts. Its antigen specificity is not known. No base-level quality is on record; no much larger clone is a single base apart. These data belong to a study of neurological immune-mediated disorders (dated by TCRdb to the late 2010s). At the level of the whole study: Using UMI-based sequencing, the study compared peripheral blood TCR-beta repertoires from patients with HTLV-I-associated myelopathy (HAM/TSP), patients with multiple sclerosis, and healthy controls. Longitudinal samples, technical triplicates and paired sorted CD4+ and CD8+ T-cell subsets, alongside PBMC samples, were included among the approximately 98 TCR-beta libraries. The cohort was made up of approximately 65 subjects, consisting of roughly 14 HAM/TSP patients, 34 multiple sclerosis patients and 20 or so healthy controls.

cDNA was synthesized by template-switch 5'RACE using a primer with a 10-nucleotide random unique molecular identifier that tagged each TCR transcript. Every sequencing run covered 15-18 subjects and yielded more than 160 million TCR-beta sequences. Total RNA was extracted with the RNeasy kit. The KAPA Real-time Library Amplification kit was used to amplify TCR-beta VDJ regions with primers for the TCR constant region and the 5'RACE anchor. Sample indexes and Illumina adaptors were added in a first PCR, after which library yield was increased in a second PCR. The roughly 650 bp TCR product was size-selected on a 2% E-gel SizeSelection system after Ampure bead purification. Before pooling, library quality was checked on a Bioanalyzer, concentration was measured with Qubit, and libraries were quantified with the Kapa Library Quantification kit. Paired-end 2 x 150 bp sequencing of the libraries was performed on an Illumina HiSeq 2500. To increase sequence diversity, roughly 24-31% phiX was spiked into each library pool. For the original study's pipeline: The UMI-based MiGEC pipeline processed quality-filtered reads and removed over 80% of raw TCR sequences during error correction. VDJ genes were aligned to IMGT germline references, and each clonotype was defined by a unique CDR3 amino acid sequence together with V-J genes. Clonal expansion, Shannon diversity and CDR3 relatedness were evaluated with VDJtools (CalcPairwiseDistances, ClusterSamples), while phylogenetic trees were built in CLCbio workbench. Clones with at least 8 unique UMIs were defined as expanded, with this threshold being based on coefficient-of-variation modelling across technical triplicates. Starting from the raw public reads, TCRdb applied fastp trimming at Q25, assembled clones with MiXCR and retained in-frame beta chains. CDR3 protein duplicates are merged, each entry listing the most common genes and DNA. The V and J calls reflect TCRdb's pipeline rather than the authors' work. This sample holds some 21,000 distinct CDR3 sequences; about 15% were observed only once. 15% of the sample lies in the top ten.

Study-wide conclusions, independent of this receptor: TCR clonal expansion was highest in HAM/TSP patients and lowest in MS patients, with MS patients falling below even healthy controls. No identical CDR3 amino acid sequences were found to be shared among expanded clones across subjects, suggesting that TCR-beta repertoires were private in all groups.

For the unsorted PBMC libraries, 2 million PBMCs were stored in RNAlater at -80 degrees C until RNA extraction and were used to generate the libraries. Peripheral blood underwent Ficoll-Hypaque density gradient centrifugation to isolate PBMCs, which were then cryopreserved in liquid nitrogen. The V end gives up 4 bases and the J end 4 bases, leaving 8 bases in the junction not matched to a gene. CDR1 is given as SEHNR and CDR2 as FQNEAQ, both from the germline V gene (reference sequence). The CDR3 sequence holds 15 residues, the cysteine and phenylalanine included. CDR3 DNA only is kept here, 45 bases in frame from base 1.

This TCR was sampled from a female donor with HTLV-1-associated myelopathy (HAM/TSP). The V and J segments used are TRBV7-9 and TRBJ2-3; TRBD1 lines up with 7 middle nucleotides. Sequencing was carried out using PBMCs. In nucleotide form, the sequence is TGTGCCAGCAGCTCCCGGGACAGATATGCAGATACGCAGTATTTT. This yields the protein CASSSRDRYADTQYF.